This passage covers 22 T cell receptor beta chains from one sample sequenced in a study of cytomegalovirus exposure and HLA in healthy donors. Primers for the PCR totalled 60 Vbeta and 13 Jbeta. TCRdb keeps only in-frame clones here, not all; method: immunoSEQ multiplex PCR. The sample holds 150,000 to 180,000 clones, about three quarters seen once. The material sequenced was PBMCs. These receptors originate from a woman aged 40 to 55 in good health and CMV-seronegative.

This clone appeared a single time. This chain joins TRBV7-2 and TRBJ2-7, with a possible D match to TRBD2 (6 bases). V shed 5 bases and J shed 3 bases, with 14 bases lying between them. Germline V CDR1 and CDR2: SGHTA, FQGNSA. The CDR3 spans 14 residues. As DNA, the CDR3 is TGTGCCAGCAGCCCCCGGCCCGGGAGCTACGAGCAGTACTTC. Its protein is CASSPRPGSYEQYF.

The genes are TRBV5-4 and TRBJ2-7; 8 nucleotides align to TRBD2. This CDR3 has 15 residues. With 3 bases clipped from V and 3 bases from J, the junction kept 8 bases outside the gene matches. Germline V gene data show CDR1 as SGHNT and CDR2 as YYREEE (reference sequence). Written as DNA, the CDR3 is TGTGCCAGCAGCTCGCCGGGTCGGGAGGGCTACGAGCAGTACTTC. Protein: CASSSPGREGYEQYF.

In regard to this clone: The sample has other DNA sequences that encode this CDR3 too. This CDR3 reads CASSLGLAGSTDTQYF. CDR3 in DNA: TGCGCCAGCAGCTTGGGACTAGCGGGAAGCACAGATACGCAGTATTTT. The chain is built from TRBV5-1 and TRBJ2-3, with 11 bases matching TRBD2. This CDR3 region has 16 residues. The junction had 0 bases not matched to a gene; V was cut back by 0 bases and J by 0 bases. Germline values: CDR1 SGHRS, CDR2 YFSETQ. The entire variable domain, with the rest obtained from reference TRBV5-1 and TRBJ2-3, is as follows: KAGVTQTPRYLIKTRGQQVTLSCSPISGHRSVSWYQQTPGQGLQFLFEYFSETQRNKGNFPGRFSGRQFSNSRSEMNVSTLELGDSALYLCASSLGLAGSTDTQYFGPGTRLTVL.

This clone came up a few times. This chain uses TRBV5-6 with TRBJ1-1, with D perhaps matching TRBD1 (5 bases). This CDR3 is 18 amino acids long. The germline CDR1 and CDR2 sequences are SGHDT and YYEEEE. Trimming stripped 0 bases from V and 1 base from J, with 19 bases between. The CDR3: CASSLATDSLNPNTEAFF. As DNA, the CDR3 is TGTGCCAGCAGCTTGGCTACCGACAGTCTTAATCCGAACACTGAAGCTTTCTTT.

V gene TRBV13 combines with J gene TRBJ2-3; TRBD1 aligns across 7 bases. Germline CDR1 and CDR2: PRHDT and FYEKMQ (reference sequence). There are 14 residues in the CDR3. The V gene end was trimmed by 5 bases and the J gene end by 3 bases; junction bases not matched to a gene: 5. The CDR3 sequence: CASSLRQGTDTQYF. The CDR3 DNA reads TGTGCCAGCAGCCTCCGACAGGGAACAGATACGCAGTATTTT. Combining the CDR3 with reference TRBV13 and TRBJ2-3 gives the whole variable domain AAGVIQSPRHLIKEKRETATLKCYPIPRHDTVYWYQQGPGQDPQFLISFYEKMQSDKGSIPDRFSAQQFSDYHSELNMSSLELGDSALYFCASSLRQGTDTQYFGPGTRLTVL.

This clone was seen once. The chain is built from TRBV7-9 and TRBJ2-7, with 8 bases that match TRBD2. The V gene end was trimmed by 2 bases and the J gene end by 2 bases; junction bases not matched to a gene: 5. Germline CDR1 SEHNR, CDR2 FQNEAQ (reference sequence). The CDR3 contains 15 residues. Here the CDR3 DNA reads TGTGCCAGCAGCTTATCCACTAGCGGAGCCTACGAGCAGTACTTC. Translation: CASSLSTSGAYEQYF.

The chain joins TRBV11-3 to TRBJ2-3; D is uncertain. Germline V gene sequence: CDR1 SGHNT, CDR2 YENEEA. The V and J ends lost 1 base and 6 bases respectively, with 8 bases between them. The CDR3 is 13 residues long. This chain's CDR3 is CASSLVEADTQYF. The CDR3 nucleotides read TGTGCCAGCAGCTTAGTCGAGGCGGATACGCAGTATTTT. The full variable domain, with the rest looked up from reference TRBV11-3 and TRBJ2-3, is EAGVVQSPRYKIIEKKQPVAFWCNPISGHNTLYWYLQNLGQGPELLIRYENEEAVDDSQLPKDRFSAERLKGVDSTLKIQPAELGDSAVYLCASSLVEADTQYFGPGTRLTVL.

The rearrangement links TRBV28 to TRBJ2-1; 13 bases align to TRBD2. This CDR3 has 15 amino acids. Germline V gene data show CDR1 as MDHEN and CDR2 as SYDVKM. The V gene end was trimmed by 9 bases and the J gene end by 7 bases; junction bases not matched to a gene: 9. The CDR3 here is CASRTSGGANNEQFF. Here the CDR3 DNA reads TGTGCCAGTAGAACTAGCGGGGGGGCTAATAATGAGCAGTTCTTC.

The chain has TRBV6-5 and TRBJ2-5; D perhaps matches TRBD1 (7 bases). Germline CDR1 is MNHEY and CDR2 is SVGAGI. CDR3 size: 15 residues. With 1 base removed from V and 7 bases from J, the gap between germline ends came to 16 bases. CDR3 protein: CASSYFRQGGATQYF. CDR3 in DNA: TGTGCCAGCAGTTACTTCCGACAGGGCGGGGCGACCCAGTACTTC.

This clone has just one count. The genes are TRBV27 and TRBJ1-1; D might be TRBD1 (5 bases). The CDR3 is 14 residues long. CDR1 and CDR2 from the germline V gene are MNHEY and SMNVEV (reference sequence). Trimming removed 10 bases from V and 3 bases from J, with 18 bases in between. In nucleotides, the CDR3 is TGTGCCACCTCGCGGGGGTCGGGGTACACTGAAGCTTTCTTT. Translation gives CATSRGSGYTEAFF.

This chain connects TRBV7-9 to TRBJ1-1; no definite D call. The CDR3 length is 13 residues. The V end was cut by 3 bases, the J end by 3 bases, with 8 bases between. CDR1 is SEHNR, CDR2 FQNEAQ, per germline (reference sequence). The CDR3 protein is CASSFGVDTEAFF. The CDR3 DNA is TGTGCCAGCAGCTTCGGGGTTGACACTGAAGCTTTCTTT.

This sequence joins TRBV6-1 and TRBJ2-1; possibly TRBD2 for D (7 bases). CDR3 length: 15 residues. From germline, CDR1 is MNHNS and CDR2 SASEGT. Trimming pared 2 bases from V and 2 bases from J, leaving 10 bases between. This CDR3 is CASSELGGPYNEQFF. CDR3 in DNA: TGTGCCAGCAGTGAATTGGGGGGGCCCTACAATGAGCAGTTCTTC.

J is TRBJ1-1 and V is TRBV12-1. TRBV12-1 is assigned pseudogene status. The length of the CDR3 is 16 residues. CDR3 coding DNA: TGTGCCAGCAGCGTTAGGTTAGTGGGAGTGAACACTGAAGCTTTCTTT. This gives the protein CASSVRLVGVNTEAFF.

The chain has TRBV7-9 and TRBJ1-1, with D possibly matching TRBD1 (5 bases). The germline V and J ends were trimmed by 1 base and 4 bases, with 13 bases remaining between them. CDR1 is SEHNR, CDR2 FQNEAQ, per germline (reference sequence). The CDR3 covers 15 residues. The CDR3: CASSLGTYRTTEAFF. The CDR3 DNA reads TGTGCCAGCAGCTTAGGGACCTACAGGACCACTGAAGCTTTCTTT.

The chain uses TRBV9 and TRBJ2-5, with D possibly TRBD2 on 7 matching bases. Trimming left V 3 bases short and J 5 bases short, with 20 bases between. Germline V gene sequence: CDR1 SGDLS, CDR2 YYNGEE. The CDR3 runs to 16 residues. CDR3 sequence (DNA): TGTGCCAGCAGCGAGAGGGGGGGTAGCGATATGGAGACCCAGTACTTC. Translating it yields CASSERGGSDMETQYF.

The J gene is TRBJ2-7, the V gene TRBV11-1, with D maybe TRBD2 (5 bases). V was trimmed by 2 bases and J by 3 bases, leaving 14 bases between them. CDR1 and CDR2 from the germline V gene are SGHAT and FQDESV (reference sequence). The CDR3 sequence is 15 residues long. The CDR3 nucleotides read TGTGCCAGCAGCTTAACTAGGATAGAAATCTACGAGCAGTACTTC. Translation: CASSLTRIEIYEQYF.

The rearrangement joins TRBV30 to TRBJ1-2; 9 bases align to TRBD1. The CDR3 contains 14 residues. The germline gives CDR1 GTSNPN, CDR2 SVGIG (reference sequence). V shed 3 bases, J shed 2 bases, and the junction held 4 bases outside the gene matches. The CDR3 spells CAWSSTGGNYGYTF. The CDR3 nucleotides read TGTGCCTGGAGCTCTACAGGGGGCAACTATGGCTACACCTTC.

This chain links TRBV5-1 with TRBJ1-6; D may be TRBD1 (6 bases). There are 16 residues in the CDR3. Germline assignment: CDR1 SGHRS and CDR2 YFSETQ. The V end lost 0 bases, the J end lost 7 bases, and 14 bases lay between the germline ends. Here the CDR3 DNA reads TGCGCCAGCAGCTTGGATGGGGGCGACAAGAATTCACCCCTCCACTTT. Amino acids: CASSLDGGDKNSPLHF.

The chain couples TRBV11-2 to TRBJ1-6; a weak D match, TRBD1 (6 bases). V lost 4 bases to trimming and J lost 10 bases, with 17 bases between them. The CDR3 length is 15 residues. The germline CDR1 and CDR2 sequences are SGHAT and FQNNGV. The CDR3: CASSSTSGEGSPLHF. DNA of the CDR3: TGTGCCAGCAGCTCTACCTCAGGGGAGGGCTCACCCCTCCACTTT.

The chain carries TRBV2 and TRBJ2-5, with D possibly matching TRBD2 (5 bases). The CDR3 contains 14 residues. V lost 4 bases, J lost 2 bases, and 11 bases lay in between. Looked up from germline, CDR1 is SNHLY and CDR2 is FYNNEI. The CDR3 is CASSGSWEQETQYF. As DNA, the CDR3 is TGTGCCAGCAGTGGTTCTTGGGAGCAAGAGACCCAGTACTTC.

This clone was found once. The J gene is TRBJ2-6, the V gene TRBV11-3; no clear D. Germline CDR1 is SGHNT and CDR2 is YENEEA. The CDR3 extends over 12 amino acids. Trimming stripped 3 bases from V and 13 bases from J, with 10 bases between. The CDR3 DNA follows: TGTGCCAGCAGCTTCTTTCCGAGAGTCCTGACTTTC. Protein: CASSFFPRVLTF.

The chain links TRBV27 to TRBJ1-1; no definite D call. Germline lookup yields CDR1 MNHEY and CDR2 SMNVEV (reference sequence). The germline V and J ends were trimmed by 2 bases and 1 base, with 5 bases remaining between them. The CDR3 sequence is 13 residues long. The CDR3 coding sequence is TGTGCCAGCAGTTTAGCAGGGAACACTGAAGCTTTCTTT. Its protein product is CASSLAGNTEAFF.